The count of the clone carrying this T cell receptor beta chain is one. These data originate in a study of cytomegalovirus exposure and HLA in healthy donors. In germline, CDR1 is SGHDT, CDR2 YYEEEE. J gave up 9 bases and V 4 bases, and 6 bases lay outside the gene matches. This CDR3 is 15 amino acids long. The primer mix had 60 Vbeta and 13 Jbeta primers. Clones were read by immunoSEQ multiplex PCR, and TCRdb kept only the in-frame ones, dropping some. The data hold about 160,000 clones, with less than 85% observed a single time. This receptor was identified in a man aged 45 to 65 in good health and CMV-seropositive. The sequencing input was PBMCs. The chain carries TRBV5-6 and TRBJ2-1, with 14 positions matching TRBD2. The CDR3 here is CASSLGLAGGREQFF. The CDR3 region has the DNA TGTGCCAGCAGCCTCGGACTAGCGGGAGGCCGTGAGCAGTTCTTC.